This T cell receptor beta chain was found in a study of Graves' ophthalmopathy and Graves' hyperthyroidism. This clonotype was observed many times. CDR3 regions of TCR beta were amplified from RNA transcripts. The first round was an RT-PCR with HTBI primers, and the second round was a multiplex PCR. TCRdb used MiXCR to reprocess the multiplex PCR reads, holding one entry per CDR3 protein. This table holds over a million distinct CDR3 sequences, around a third found once. Patients with other autoimmune diseases, uncontrolled infections, pregnancy or lactation were excluded. Orbital computed tomography, together with clinical symptoms, serum thyroxine, TRAb and thyroid ultrasound, was used for diagnosis. This CDR3 region has 15 residues. Trimming cost V 4 bases and J 0 bases, with 13 bases left between them. In germline, CDR1 is MGHDK, CDR2 SYGVNS.

This clonotype was sampled from an adult man with Graves' hyperthyroidism. V usage is TRBV25-1 and J usage is TRBJ2-7; D gene ambiguous. Sequenced: peripheral blood or thyroid tissue (not recorded which). Here the CDR3 reads CASSGNSFSSYEQYF. The CDR3 bases are TGTGCCAGCAGTGGAAACAGTTTTAGCTCCTACGAGCAGTACTTC.